This T cell receptor beta chain is drawn from a study of blood T cell repertoires in COVID-19. Study at large: Sources were T cells, B-cell-depleted T cells, or PBMCs; the material itself was cDNA or gDNA.

The length of the CDR3 is 12 residues. Germline V gene data show CDR1 as SGHNT and CDR2 as YENEEA. Trimming took 6 bases from V and 10 from J; bases not matched to a gene: 6. Authors' data handling: Reference gene primer amplification gave estimated nucleated cell counts. Here immunoSEQ multiplex PCR was the method, and the copy in TCRdb shows in-frame clones only, minus some. V and J calls and clone size follow that table, whereas D and trimming were derived from the DNA. Of tens of thousands of clones listed, roughly 89% are singletons. Sequencing was done on a sample of peripheral blood. The J gene is TRBJ2-1, the V gene TRBV11-3; 7 nucleotides align to TRBD2. This TCR was recovered from a woman between 45 and 60 years old with active COVID-19. The CDR3 loop is CASSWASGEQFF. CDR3 DNA sequence: TGTGCCAGCAGTTGGGCTAGCGGAGAGCAGTTCTTC.